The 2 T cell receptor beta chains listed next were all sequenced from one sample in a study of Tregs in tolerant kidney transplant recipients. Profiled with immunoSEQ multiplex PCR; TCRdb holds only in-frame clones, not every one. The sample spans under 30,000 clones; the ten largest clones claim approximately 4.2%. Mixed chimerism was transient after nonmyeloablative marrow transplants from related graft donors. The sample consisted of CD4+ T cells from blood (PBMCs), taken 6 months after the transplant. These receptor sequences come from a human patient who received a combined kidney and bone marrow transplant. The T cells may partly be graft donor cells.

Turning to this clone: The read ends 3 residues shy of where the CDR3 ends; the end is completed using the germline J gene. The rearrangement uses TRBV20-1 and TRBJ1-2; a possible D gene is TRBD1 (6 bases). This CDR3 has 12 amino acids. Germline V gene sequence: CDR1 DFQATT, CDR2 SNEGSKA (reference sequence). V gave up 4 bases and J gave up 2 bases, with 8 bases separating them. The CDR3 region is CSAKDRNYGYTF. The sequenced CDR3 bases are TGCAGTGCTAAAGACAGGAACTATGGC.

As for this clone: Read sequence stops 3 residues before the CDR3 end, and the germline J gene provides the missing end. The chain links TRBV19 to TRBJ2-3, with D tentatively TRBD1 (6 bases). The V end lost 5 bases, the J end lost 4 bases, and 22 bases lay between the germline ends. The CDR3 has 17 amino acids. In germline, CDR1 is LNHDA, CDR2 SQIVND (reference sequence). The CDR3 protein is CASSRYPPYRAPDTQYF. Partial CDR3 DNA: TGTGCCAGTAGTCGTTACCCCCCCTACAGGGCCCCAGATACG.